This T cell receptor beta chain stems from a study of T cells in Graves' hyperthyroidism and ophthalmopathy. RNA transcripts were the template for amplifying TCR beta CDR3 regions. First-round RT-PCR with HTBI primers amplified the TCR CDR3 region. From the multiplex PCR reads, TCRdb called clonotypes with MiXCR, one entry per CDR3 protein. This sample yields 370,000 or so distinct CDR3 sequences, of which roughly 13% are seen a single time; around 21% belongs to the top ten. The CDR3 loop spans 14 amino acids. Between the trimmed V and J ends, which lost 3 bases and 2 bases, there was a span of 8 bases. The germline gives CDR1 SGHAT, CDR2 FQNNGV. PBMCs were collected from a roughly 9.7 ml volume of fresh peripheral blood. Study conclusions and caveats: The model forecast ophthalmopathy, anticipating it by a median approximately 6.2 months before onset.

This clonotype has ten or more counts. Its target is unknown. This clonotype originated in a man younger than 40 with Graves' hyperthyroidism that later progressed to Graves' ophthalmopathy. J is TRBJ2-1 and V is TRBV11-2; D is undetermined. Sequenced: blood. The CDR3 nucleotides read TGTGCCAGCAGCTTCAGGCTGACCTACAATGAGCAGTTCTTC. Protein sequence: CASSFRLTYNEQFF.